One and the same sample provided the 3 T cell receptor beta chains below, sequenced in a study of cytomegalovirus exposure and HLA in healthy donors. Vbeta (60) and Jbeta (13) primers were used in the PCR. Here immunoSEQ multiplex PCR was the method, and the copy in TCRdb shows in-frame clones only, minus some. This table holds 150,000 to 200,000 clones, around 75% found once. What was sequenced was PBMCs. These receptors all come from a male donor in good health and CMV-seronegative.

V is TRBV7-6 and J is TRBJ2-3; the match to TRBD2 covers 13 bases. The CDR3 length is 16 residues. Germline V CDR1 and CDR2: SGHVS, FNYEAQ. The V and J ends lost 7 bases and 5 bases, in that order; junction bases with no gene match: 9. The CDR3: CASTSGLAGVQDTQYF. The CDR3 DNA sequence: TGTGCCAGCACCTCCGGACTAGCGGGAGTGCAAGATACGCAGTATTTT.

The sample holds a few counts of this clone. The chain carries TRBV29-1 and TRBJ1-3, with D possibly TRBD1 on 5 matching bases. The germline CDR1 and CDR2 sequences are SQVTM and ANQGSEA. This CDR3 contains 14 residues. The V end lost 3 bases, the J end lost 6 bases, and 15 bases lay between the germline ends. DNA of the CDR3: TGCAGCGTTGAGACAGTAGCAGGCCCAAACACCATATATTTT. Translated, it gives CSVETVAGPNTIYF.

CDR3 sequence: CASIRGESGRNTQYF. The CDR3 nucleotides are TGTGCCAGCATCCGGGGGGAGAGCGGGAGGAATACGCAGTATTTT. The chain is built from TRBV7-2 and TRBJ2-3, with 9 bases fitting TRBD2. The CDR3 contains 15 residues. V was clipped by 7 bases and J by 7 bases; unmatched bases: 12. Germline CDR1 SGHTA, CDR2 FQGNSA.